The next 9 T cell receptor beta chains were all read from a single sample in a study of blood T cell repertoires in COVID-19. The table came from immunoSEQ multiplex PCR; TCRdb's copy has only in-frame clones and leaves some out. This table has 250,000 or so clones, 70% to 90% appearing once. The sequenced sample consisted of peripheral blood. These receptors originate from a woman aged 25 to 45 with COVID-19, enrolled during active disease.

Remarks on this clone: Other DNA sequences within the sample encode an identical CDR3. The V gene is TRBV5-6, the J gene TRBJ1-6; 7 nucleotides align to TRBD1. This CDR3 is 14 amino acids long. Germline values: CDR1 SGHDT, CDR2 YYEEEE. The V gene end was trimmed by 4 bases and the J gene end by 9 bases; junction bases not matched to a gene: 7. The CDR3 loop is CASSLVGGGSPLHF. The CDR3, as DNA: TGTGCCAGCAGCCTGGTAGGGGGCGGTTCACCCCTCCACTTT.

The table lists this clone with a few counts. This chain uses TRBV6-5 with TRBJ1-6; tentatively, D is TRBD1 (5 bases). In germline, CDR1 is MNHEY, CDR2 SVGAGI. With 0 bases removed from V and 6 bases from J, the gap between germline ends came to 9 bases. The length of the CDR3 is 15 residues. The CDR3 reads CASSYSDQGNSPLHF. CDR3 sequence (DNA): TGTGCCAGCAGTTACTCGGACCAGGGTAATTCACCCCTCCACTTT.

This chain joins TRBV24-1 and TRBJ2-5; 7 nucleotides line up with TRBD2. This CDR3 has 17 residues. After removal of 5 bases from V and 2 bases from J, the junction contained 13 bases not matched to a gene. The germline V gene encodes CDR1 KGHDR and CDR2 SFDVKD. The CDR3 region is CATSAPSGETFQETQYF. Written as DNA, the CDR3 is TGTGCCACCAGTGCCCCGAGCGGGGAGACCTTTCAAGAGACCCAGTACTTC.

The rearrangement joins TRBV11-2 to TRBJ1-3, with unresolved D. Germline CDR1 SGHAT, CDR2 FQNNGV. V lost 7 bases to trimming and J lost 1 base, with 14 bases between them. This CDR3 is built from 15 residues. The CDR3 bases are TGTGCCAGCACAGTGGCAGGTTTTTCTGGAAACACCATATATTTT. It translates to CASTVAGFSGNTIYF.

This clone was seen just once. The chain has TRBV6-1 and TRBJ2-1; 11 bases line up with TRBD2. V shed 2 bases and J 6 bases; nucleotides not matched to a gene: 3. The germline gives CDR1 MNHNS, CDR2 SASEGT. The CDR3 contains 15 residues. The CDR3 loop reads CASSESTSGSNEQFF. The CDR3 nucleotides read TGTGCCAGCAGTGAAAGCACTAGCGGGAGCAATGAGCAGTTCTTC.

The rearrangement joins TRBV6-4 to TRBJ2-1; 7 bases map to TRBD2. Germline V gene data show CDR1 as MRHNA and CDR2 as SNTAGT. This CDR3 is 15 amino acids long. Trimming cost V 5 bases and J 4 bases; bases outside gene matches: 8. The CDR3 region has the DNA TGTGCCAGCAGTTACTTTCAGGGAGGGTACAATGAGCAGTTCTTC. Residues: CASSYFQGGYNEQFF.

This chain links TRBV24-1 with TRBJ2-1, with 7 positions matching TRBD1. Germline V CDR1 and CDR2: KGHDR, SFDVKD. V dropped 4 bases and J dropped 13; count of bases not matched to a gene: 12. The CDR3 has 14 amino acids. CDR3 in DNA: TGTGCCACCAGTGAGCCGTGGACAGGTGGGGTTCAGTTCTTC. Translating gives CATSEPWTGGVQFF.

The DNA for the CDR3 is TGTGCCAGCAGTTTACGAGGAGGCACCTATAATTCACCCCTCCACTTT. Translated: CASSLRGGTYNSPLHF. J is TRBJ1-6 and V is TRBV27, with D uncertain. Germline CDR1 MNHEY, CDR2 SMNVEV (reference sequence). V lost 2 bases and J 2 bases, leaving 10 bases between the germline ends. This CDR3 is built from 16 residues.

The rearrangement links TRBV3-1 (or the pseudogene TRBV3-2) to TRBJ2-4, with D unresolved. The germline V gene has CDR1 LGHDT and CDR2 YNNKEL (reference sequence). The CDR3 is made up of 16 amino acids. V lost 6 bases and J 0 bases, leaving 15 bases between the germline ends. Here the CDR3 reads CASREKSLLAKNIQYF. CDR3 nucleotides: TGTGCCAGCAGAGAGAAGAGTCTGCTAGCCAAAAACATTCAGTACTTC.